This T cell receptor beta chain derives from a study of CD8+ T cells in alopecia areata. On the study more broadly: Oral tofacitinib (5 to 10 mg twice daily) was administered to treated patients. Study-wide results and caveats: TCR sharing was clearer in mice than between patients, perhaps partly owing to patient HLA diversity.

Losses at the gene ends were 8 bases for V and 7 bases for J; bases not matched to a gene: 8. The CDR3 spans 11 residues. CDR1 is SQVTM and CDR2 is ANQGSEA in the germline V gene. Collected material from alopecia areata patients comprised lesional scalp punch biopsies and peripheral blood. Points on this clone: What it recognizes is unknown.

TCR sequencing used cDNA made by reverse transcription of extracted RNA. Sequencing used immunoSEQ multiplex PCR; TCRdb keeps in-frame clones, though not all of them. The sample holds approximately 150,000 clones, 51% seen once. This receptor was obtained from a human donor with alopecia areata. The rearrangement uses TRBV29-1 and TRBJ2-7, with 7 positions matching TRBD1. The source was CD4+ T cells sorted from blood, collected at week 0. Here the CDR3 DNA reads TGCAGCCCCAGGGGGAGTGGTGAGCAGTACTTC. This sequence encodes CSPRGSGEQYF.